These T cell receptor beta chains were read from a single sample in a study of a mutant IDH1 vaccine in newly diagnosed glioma. These receptors' targets are unknown. The protocol was immunoSEQ multiplex PCR, while the TCRdb copy is restricted to in-frame clones and leaves out a portion. The data show under 65,000 clones, roughly 80% seen once. The sample here was PBMCs, taken from a glioma patient whose treatment included an IDH1 peptide vaccine. These receptors came from a middle-aged man with glioma. The CDR3 runs from the conserved cysteine through the conserved F or W. D genes are given only for firm matches. Clone size appears in some rows only: once, few, many, or a class for an expanded clone.

clone_size	v_call	cdr3_length	j_call	d_call	cdr3_nt	cdr3_aa
-	TRBV15	14	TRBJ2-7	-	TGTGCCACCTCCACCGGAGGGAGCTCCTACGAGCAGTACTTC	CATSTGGSSYEQYF
-	TRBV6-8	11	TRBJ2-2	-	TGTGCCAGAAGCGGAGACGGGGAGCTGTTTTTT	CARSGDGELFF
-	TRBV2	12	TRBJ1-2	-	TGTGCCAGCAGTGGGGACCGTTATGGCTACACCTTC	CASSGDRYGYTF
-	TRBV29-1	15	TRBJ2-1	-	TGCAGCGTCAAGGTAGCGGACAGCTCCTACAATGAGCAGTTCTTC	CSVKVADSSYNEQFF
once	TRBV29-1	13	TRBJ2-3	-	TGCAGCGTTCTACACCAAAGCACAGATACGCAGTATTTT	CSVLHQSTDTQYF
-	TRBV28	11	TRBJ2-7	-	TGTGCCAGTGTACAGGGACTCGAGCAGTACTTC	CASVQGLEQYF
-	TRBV20-1	10	TRBJ2-7	-	TGCAGTGCTAGCGGGAGTGAGCAGTACTTC	CSASGSEQYF
-	TRBV19	16	TRBJ2-6	-	TGTGCCAGTAGTCCGGACCTCTTTTTGGGGGCCAACGTCCTGACTTTC	CASSPDLFLGANVLTF
-	TRBV14	15	TRBJ2-7	-	TGTGCCAGCAGCCATGCCGGGACGGTCTCCTACGAGCAGTACTTC	CASSHAGTVSYEQYF
-	TRBV4-1	17	TRBJ1-2	-	TGCGCCAGCAGCCAAAGGCAGGGGAGGCGGAAGGAATATGGCTACACCTTC	CASSQRQGRRKEYGYTF
-	TRBV5-1	14	TRBJ2-3	-	TGCGCCAGCAGTATCAGATCGCAGGAGGATACGCAGTATTTT	CASSIRSQEDTQYF
-	TRBV27	18	TRBJ2-1	TRBD2	TGTGCCAGCAGTTTGGGACTAGGAAGTCGGTGGTCCTACAATGAGCAGTTCTTC	CASSLGLGSRWSYNEQFF
once	TRBV4-2	14	TRBJ2-7	TRBD2	TGTGCCAGCAGCCAAGATCCGGGAGGCGACGAGCAGTACTTC	CASSQDPGGDEQYF
-	TRBV30	14	TRBJ2-2	-	TGTGCCTGGATTGGACAGCGGTTCACCGGGGAGCTGTTTTTT	CAWIGQRFTGELFF
few	TRBV11-2	16	TRBJ2-2	-	TGTGCCAGCAGCCTTAGGGTGGGGTCAGGACGAGGGGAGCTGTTTTTT	CASSLRVGSGRGELFF
-	TRBV20-1	11	TRBJ1-1	-	TGCAGTGCTAGAGAGAACGAGAGGGCTTTCTTT	CSARENERAFF
-	TRBV29-1	11	TRBJ2-7	-	TGCAGCGGAGGAGATTACTACGAGCAGTACTTC	CSGGDYYEQYF
few	TRBV19	16	TRBJ1-1	-	TGTGCCAGTAGTACCCCATTGATAACTCAGGCTCGTGAAGCTTTCTTT	CASSTPLITQAREAFF
few	TRBV5-1	14	TRBJ2-5	TRBD2	TGCGCCAGCAAGACTAGCGGGGTCCTGGAGACCCAGTACTTC	CASKTSGVLETQYF
-	TRBV29-1	13	TRBJ1-1	-	TGCAGCGTTGAAGTACGGCTGAACACTGAAGCTTTCTTT	CSVEVRLNTEAFF
-	TRBV4-1	15	TRBJ2-5	TRBD1	TGCGCCAGCAGACCCGGGACAGGGTACGCAGAGACCCAGTACTTC	CASRPGTGYAETQYF
-	TRBV7-9	15	TRBJ2-3	-	TGTGCCAGCAGCTTAGGCAGTATTAGCACAGATACGCAGTATTTT	CASSLGSISTDTQYF
-	TRBV19	15	TRBJ2-3	TRBD2	TGTGCCAGTAGTCCGTCTAGCGGCACCACAGATACGCAGTATTTT	CASSPSSGTTDTQYF
-	TRBV7-9	14	TRBJ2-7	-	TGTGCCAGCAGCCATACATCTAAGCCATACGAGCAGTACTTC	CASSHTSKPYEQYF
-	TRBV4-2	15	TRBJ2-7	-	TGTGCCAGCAGCCAAGATACGGGCCCCCTCTACGAGCAGTACTTC	CASSQDTGPLYEQYF
-	TRBV19	14	TRBJ2-1	TRBD1	TGTGCCAGTAGTCCCTTTCGGACAGGGCCAGAGCAGTTCTTC	CASSPFRTGPEQFF
once	TRBV4-1	14	TRBJ1-2	TRBD1	TGCGCCAGCAGCCTTGGGACAGGGAAGGAAGGCTACACCTTC	CASSLGTGKEGYTF
-	TRBV6-1	13	TRBJ1-5	-	TGTGCCAGCAGCCCGGGTGCCCAGCGGCCCCAGCATTTT	CASSPGAQRPQHF
-	TRBV5-1	13	TRBJ1-2	-	TGCGCCAGCAGCTTCGACGGGGACTATGGCTACACCTTC	CASSFDGDYGYTF
once	TRBV6-5	15	TRBJ1-1	TRBD1	TGTGCCAGCAGTTACTCGGCGACAGGGGTTGCTGAAGCTTTCTTT	CASSYSATGVAEAFF
-	TRBV5-6	12	TRBJ2-3	-	TGTGCCAGTAGACAACTGACAGATACGCAGTATTTT	CASRQLTDTQYF
-	TRBV5-1	16	TRBJ2-3	-	TGCGCCAGCAGCTTGAACCCGGGACAAAGCACAGATACGCAGTATTTT	CASSLNPGQSTDTQYF
-	TRBV4-2	15	TRBJ1-1	-	TGTGCCAGCAGCCAAGATATGGGCAGGGAAACTGAAGCTTTCTTT	CASSQDMGRETEAFF
-	TRBV6-1	12	TRBJ2-7	-	TGTGCCAGCAGGGGACCAAAGGTCGAGCAGTACTTC	CASRGPKVEQYF
-	TRBV27	13	TRBJ1-1	TRBD1	TGTGCCAGCAGTCGACAGGGGAACACTGAAGCTTTCTTT	CASSRQGNTEAFF
-	TRBV6-5	15	TRBJ2-2	-	TGTGCCAGCAGTTACCAAAGCGGTTTTACCGGGGAGCTGTTTTTT	CASSYQSGFTGELFF
-	TRBV6-5	13	TRBJ2-7	-	TGTGCCAGCACTAGACTAGGAAACTACGAGCAGTACTTC	CASTRLGNYEQYF
few	TRBV29-1	14	TRBJ1-3	-	TGCAGCGCCAGTGAACAGGCAACTGGAAACACCATATATTTT	CSASEQATGNTIYF
-	TRBV5-6	18	TRBJ1-2	TRBD1	TGTGCCAGCAGCTTAGAGGACAGGGAAAGGGTCTATGTCTATGGCTACACCTTC	CASSLEDRERVYVYGYTF
-	TRBV7-9	14	TRBJ2-7	-	TGTGCCAGCAGCTTAGTGACGGAGGGCCACGAGCAGTACTTC	CASSLVTEGHEQYF
-	TRBV10-3	13	TRBJ1-2	-	TGTGCCATCAGTGAGTCTGGGTTATATGGCTACACCTTC	CAISESGLYGYTF
-	TRBV4-1	16	TRBJ1-6	-	TGCGCCAGCAGCCAAGATTGGGTAGGGAAGAGCTCACCCCTCCACTTT	CASSQDWVGKSSPLHF
-	TRBV2	13	TRBJ2-7	-	TGTGCCAGCAGGGGGGACGGAATCTACGAGCAGTACTTC	CASRGDGIYEQYF
-	TRBV6-5	15	TRBJ2-2	-	TGTGCCAGCAGTTATAAGGGGACGAACACCGGGGAGCTGTTTTTT	CASSYKGTNTGELFF
-	TRBV5-6	15	TRBJ2-7	TRBD1	TGTGCCAGCAGCTCTGACAGGGACGCTACCTACGAGCAGTACTTC	CASSSDRDATYEQYF
few	TRBV14	13	TRBJ1-1	TRBD1	TGTGCCAGCAGCCCCGGGACAGGGCTGAGTGCTTTCTTT	CASSPGTGLSAFF
-	TRBV6-6	14	TRBJ1-3	-	TGTGCCAGCAGTTACTCGGGTCAGAGGGACACCATATATTTT	CASSYSGQRDTIYF
-	TRBV21-1	11	TRBJ2-7	-	TGTGCCACGACAGGGGAGTACGAGCAGTACTTC	CATTGEYEQYF
-	TRBV4-1	15	TRBJ1-1	-	TGCGCCAGCAGCCAAGGGAAGAGCCGCAGGGTTGAAGCTTTCTTT	CASSQGKSRRVEAFF
few	TRBV6-6	14	TRBJ2-5	-	TGTGCCAGCAGTTGGACAACCGACCAAGAGACCCAGTACTTC	CASSWTTDQETQYF
-	TRBV29-1	16	TRBJ1-2	-	TGCAGCGTTGAAGCTATAGTTCGCAGAGGAAACTATGGCTACACCTTC	CSVEAIVRRGNYGYTF
once	TRBV27	13	TRBJ2-7	-	TGTGCCAGCAGTCCTAGGGTCCCCTACGAGCAGTACTTC	CASSPRVPYEQYF
-	TRBV29-1	13	TRBJ2-1	-	TGCAGCTCGTTTGGGGCCGGGTACAATGAGCAGTTCTTC	CSSFGAGYNEQFF
-	TRBV27	12	TRBJ2-2	-	TGTGCCAGCCTCCAATTTGGCGGGGAGCTGTTTTTT	CASLQFGGELFF